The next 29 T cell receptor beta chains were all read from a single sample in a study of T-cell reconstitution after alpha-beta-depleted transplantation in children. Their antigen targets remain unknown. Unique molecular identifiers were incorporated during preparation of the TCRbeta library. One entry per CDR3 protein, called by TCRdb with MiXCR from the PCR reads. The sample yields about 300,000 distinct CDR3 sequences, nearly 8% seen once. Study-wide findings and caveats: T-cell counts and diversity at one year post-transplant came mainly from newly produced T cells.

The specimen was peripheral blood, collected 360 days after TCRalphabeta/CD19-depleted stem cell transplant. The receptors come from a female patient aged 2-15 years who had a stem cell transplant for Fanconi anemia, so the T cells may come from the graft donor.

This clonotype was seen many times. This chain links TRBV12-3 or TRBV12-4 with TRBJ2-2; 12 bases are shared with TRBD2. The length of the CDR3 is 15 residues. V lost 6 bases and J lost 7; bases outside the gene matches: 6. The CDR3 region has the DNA TGTGCCAGCAGCCTAGCGGGGGGGCACCACGGGGAGCTGTTTTTT. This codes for CASSLAGGHHGELFF.

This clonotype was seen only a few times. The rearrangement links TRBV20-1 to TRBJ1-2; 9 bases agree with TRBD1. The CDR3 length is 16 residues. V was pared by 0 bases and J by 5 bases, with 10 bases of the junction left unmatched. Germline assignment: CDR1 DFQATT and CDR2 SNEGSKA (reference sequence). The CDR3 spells CSARDSTDRGEYGYTF. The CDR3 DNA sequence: TGCAGTGCTAGAGACTCTACCGACAGGGGGGAGTATGGCTACACCTTC.

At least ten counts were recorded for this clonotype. The CDR3 DNA is TGTGCCAGCAGCTTGGTGGGGGGGATTTACAATGAGCAGTTCTTC. It encodes CASSLVGGIYNEQFF. This chain connects TRBV5-5 to TRBJ2-1, with 7 bases that match TRBD2. There are 15 residues in the CDR3. Looked up from germline, CDR1 is SGHKS and CDR2 is YYEKEE (reference sequence). With 0 bases clipped from V and 4 bases from J, the junction kept 4 bases outside the gene matches.

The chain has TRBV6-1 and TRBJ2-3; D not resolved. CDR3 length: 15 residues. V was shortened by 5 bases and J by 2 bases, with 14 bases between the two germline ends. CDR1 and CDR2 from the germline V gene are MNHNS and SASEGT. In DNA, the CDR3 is TGTGCCAGCAGTCCACGTTCCACTTTCACAGATACGCAGTATTTT. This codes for CASSPRSTFTDTQYF.

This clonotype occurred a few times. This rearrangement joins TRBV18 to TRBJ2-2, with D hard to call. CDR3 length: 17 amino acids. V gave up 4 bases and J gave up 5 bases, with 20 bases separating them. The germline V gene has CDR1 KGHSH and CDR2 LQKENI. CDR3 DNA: TGTGCCAGCTCACTAAAAGGACCGGGCACCCCGACCGGGGAGCTGTTTTTT. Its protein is CASSLKGPGTPTGELFF.

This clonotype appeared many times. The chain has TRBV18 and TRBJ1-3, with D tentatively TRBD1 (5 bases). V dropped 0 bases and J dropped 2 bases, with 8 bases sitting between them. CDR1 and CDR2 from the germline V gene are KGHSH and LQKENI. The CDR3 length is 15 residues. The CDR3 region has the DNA TGTGCCAGCTCACCACCGGGGCAGGCTGGAAACACCATATATTTT. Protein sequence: CASSPPGQAGNTIYF.

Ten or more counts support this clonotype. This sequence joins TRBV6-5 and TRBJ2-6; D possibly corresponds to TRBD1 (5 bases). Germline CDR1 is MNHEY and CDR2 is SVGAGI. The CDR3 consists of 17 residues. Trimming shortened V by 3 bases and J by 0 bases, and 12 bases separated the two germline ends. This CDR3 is CASSYGAGSSGANVLTF. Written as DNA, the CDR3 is TGTGCCAGCAGTTATGGGGCCGGAAGCTCTGGGGCCAACGTCCTGACTTTC.

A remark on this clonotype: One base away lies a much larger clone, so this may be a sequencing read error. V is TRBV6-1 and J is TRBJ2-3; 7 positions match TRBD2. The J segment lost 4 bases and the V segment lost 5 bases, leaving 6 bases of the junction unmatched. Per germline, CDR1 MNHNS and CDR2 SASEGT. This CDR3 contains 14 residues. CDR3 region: CASSRRGVADTQYF. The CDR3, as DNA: TGTGCCAGCAGTAGACGGGGGGTAGCAGATACGCAGTATTTT.

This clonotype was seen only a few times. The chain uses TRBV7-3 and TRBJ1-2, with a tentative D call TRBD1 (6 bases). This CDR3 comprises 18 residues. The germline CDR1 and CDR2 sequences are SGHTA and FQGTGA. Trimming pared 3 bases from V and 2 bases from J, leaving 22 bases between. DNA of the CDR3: TGTGCCAGCAGCTTGGGGGCCCGATTCTCTTTGGGCAACTATGGCTACACCTTC. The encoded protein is CASSLGARFSLGNYGYTF. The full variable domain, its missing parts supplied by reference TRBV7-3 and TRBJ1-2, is GAGVSQTPSNKVTEKGKYVELRCDPISGHTALYWYRQSLGQGPEFLIYFQGTGAADDSGLPNDRFFAVRPEGSVSTLKIQRTERGDSAVYLCASSLGARFSLGNYGYTFGSGTRLTVV.

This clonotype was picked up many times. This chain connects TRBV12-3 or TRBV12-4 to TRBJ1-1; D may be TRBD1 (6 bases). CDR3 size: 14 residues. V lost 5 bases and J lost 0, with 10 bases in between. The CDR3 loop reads CASSLQGMNTEAFF. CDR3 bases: TGTGCCAGCAGTCTACAGGGAATGAACACTGAAGCTTTCTTT.

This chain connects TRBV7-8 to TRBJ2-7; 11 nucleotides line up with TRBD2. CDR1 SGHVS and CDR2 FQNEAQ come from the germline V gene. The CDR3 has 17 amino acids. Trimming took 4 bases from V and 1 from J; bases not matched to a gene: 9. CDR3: CASSSPRGTSGSYEQYF. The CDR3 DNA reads TGTGCCAGCAGCTCCCCTCGCGGGACTAGCGGTTCCTACGAGCAGTACTTC.

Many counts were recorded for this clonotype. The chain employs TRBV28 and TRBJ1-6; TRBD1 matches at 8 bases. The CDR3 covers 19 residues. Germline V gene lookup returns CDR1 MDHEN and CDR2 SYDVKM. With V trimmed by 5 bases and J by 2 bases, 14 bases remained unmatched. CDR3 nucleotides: TGTGCCAGCAGTACGGAAGGGACAGGCCGCGGACCCTATAATTCACCCCTCCACTTT. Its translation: CASSTEGTGRGPYNSPLHF. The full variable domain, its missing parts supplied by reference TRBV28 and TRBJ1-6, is DVKVTQSSRYLVKRTGEKVFLECVQDMDHENMFWYRQDPGLGLRLIYFSYDVKMKEKGDIPEGYSVSREKKERFSLILESASTNQTSMYLCASSTEGTGRGPYNSPLHFGNGTRLTVT.

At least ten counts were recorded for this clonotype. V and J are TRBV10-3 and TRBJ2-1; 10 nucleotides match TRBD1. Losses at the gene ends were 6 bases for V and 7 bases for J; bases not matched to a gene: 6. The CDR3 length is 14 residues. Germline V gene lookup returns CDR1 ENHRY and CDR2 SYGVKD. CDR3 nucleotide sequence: TGTGCCATCAGCAACCGGGACAGGGGAAATGAGCAGTTCTTC. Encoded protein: CAISNRDRGNEQFF.

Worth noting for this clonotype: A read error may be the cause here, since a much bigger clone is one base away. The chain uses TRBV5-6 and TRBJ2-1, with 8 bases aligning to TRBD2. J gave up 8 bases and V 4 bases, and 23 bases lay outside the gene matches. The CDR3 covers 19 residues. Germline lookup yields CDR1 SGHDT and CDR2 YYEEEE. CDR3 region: CASSVSIGAGATSRDEQFF. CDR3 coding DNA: TGTGCCAGCAGCGTTAGTATCGGAGCGGGGGCTACATCCAGGGATGAGCAGTTCTTC.

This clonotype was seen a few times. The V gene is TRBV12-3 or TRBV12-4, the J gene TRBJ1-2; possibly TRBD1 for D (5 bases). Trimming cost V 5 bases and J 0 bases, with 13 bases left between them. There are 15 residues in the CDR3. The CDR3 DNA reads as TGTGCCAGCAGTCATCCGGGACGCCCTAACTATGGCTACACCTTC. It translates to CASSHPGRPNYGYTF.

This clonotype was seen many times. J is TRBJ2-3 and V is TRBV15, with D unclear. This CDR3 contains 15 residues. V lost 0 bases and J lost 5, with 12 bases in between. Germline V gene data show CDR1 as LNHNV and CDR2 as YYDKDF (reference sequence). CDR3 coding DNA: TGTGCCACCAGCAGAGATTCGACTGTGGAAGATACGCAGTATTTT. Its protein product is CATSRDSTVEDTQYF.

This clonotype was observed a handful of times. The CDR3 reads CASSPDGVYGYTF. CDR3 coding DNA: TGCGCCAGCAGCCCAGACGGAGTCTATGGCTACACCTTC. The rearrangement links TRBV5-1 to TRBJ1-2; no reliable D call. Germline V gene sequence: CDR1 SGHRS, CDR2 YFSETQ. Trimming left V 4 bases short and J 4 bases short, with 11 bases between. The CDR3 consists of 13 residues.

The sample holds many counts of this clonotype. The chain's CDR3 is CASSSGQGIKTYEQYF. CDR3 DNA sequence: TGTGCCAGCAGTTCGGGACAGGGGATAAAAACCTACGAGCAGTACTTC. The chain has TRBV28 and TRBJ2-7; TRBD1 matches at 10 bases. The CDR3 is 16 residues long. The germline V gene has CDR1 MDHEN and CDR2 SYDVKM. The V gene end was trimmed by 4 bases and the J gene end by 2 bases; junction bases not matched to a gene: 8.

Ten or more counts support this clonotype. The CDR3 nucleotides are TGCGCCAGCAGCCAAGTCCGGGACTATTCAGATACGCAGTATTTT. This gives the protein CASSQVRDYSDTQYF. The rearrangement joins TRBV4-3 to TRBJ2-3, with 7 bases identical to TRBD2. Losses at the gene ends were 1 base for V and 4 bases for J; bases not matched to a gene: 5. Germline CDR1 reads LGHNA; CDR2 reads YSLEER. This CDR3 comprises 15 residues.

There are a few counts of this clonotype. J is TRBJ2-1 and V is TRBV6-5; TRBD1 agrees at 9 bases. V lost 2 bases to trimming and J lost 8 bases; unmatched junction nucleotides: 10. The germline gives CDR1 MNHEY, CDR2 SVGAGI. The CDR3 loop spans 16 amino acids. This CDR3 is CASSYVTGTGRDEQFF. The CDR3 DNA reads TGTGCCAGCAGTTACGTCACCGGGACAGGGAGGGATGAGCAGTTCTTC.

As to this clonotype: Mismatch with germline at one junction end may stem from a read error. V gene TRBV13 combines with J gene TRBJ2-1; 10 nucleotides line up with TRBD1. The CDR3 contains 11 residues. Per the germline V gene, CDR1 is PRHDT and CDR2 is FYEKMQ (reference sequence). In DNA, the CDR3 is TGTGCCAGCAGCCCCGGGACAGGGGACGCGTTC. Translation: CASSPGTGDAF.

CDR3 sequence: CASSQSGERGYNEQFF. CDR3 nucleotides: TGCGCCAGCAGTCAATCGGGGGAAAGGGGGTACAATGAGCAGTTCTTC. The gene calls are TRBV23-1 and TRBJ2-1; tentative D call: TRBD1 (6 bases). Being an ORF, TRBV23-1 has a function that is uncertain. Between the trimmed V and J ends, which lost 0 bases and 4 bases, there was a span of 13 bases. The length of the CDR3 is 16 residues.

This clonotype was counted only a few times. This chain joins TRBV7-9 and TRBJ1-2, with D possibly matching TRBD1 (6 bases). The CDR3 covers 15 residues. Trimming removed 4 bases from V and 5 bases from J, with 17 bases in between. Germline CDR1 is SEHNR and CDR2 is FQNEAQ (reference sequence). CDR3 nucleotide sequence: TGTGCCAGCAGCTCAGTCGACAGGACACAATATGGCTACACCTTC. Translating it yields CASSSVDRTQYGYTF.

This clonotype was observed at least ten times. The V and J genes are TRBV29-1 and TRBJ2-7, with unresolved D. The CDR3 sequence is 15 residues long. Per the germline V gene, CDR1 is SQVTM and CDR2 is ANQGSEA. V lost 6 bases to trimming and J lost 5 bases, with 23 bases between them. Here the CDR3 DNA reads TGCAGCGTCAGCCCCGAGGAGTCCTGGATCGACGAGCAGTACTTC. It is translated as CSVSPEESWIDEQYF.

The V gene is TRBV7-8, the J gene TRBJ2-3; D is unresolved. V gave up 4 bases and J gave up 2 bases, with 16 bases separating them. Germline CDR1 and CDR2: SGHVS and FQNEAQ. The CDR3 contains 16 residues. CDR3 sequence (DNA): TGTGCCAGCAGCTCACGGCCCTCCCCAGCCACAGATACGCAGTATTTT. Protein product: CASSSRPSPATDTQYF.

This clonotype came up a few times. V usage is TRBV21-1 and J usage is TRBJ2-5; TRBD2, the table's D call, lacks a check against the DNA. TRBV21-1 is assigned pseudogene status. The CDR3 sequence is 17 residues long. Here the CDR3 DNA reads TGTGCCAGCAGCCCCCGTCAGCCTAGCGGGTCCAGGGAGACCCAGTACTTC. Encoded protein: CASSPRQPSGSRETQYF.

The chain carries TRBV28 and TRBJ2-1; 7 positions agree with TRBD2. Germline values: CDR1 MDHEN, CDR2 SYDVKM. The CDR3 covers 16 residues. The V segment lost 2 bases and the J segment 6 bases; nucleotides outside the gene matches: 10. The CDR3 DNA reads TGTGCCAGCAGTTTAAATTTCGGGAGGCCGGCCAATGAGCAGTTCTTC. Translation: CASSLNFGRPANEQFF.

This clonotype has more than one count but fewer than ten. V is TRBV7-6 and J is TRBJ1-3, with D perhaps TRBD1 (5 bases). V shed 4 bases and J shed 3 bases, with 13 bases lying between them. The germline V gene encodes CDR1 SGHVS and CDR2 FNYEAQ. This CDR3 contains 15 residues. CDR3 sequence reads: CASSSPGPSGNTIYF. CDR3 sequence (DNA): TGTGCCAGCAGCTCCCCGGGACCTAGTGGAAACACCATATATTTT.

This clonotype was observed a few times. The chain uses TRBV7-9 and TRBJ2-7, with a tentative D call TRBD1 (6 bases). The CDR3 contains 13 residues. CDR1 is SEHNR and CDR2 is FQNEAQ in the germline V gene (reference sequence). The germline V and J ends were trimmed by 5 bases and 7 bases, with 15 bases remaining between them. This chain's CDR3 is CASSETGTGEQYF. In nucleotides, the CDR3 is TGTGCCAGCAGCGAGACAGGTACGGGAGAGCAGTACTTC.